The source of this TCR beta chain is a study of technical replicates of blood from a handful of donors. Unmatched junction bases numbered 1, after V lost 5 bases and J lost 0 bases. The germline V gene encodes CDR1 MNHNS and CDR2 SASEGT. This CDR3 is built from 14 residues. This clone was recorded once. Profiled with immunoSEQ multiplex PCR; TCRdb holds only in-frame clones, not every one. Among about 56,000 clones, around 95% were seen once, and the ten largest hold about 3.9%. Source material: PBMCs. V gene TRBV6-1 combines with J gene TRBJ2-3; TRBD2 aligns across 8 bases. The origin of this receptor is a human donor in good health. Some clones in this sample may be carry-over from other donors' samples. In nucleotides, the CDR3 is TGTGCCAGCAGTCGGGGGGGGAGCACAGATACGCAGTATTTT. As protein: CASSRGGSTDTQYF.